A selection of T cell receptor beta chains follows, all from one sample in a study of blood T cell repertoires in COVID-19. The table came from immunoSEQ multiplex PCR; TCRdb's copy has only in-frame clones and leaves some out. The table lists around 200,000 clones, approximately 86% of them singletons. The sequenced sample consisted of peripheral blood. Receptors were obtained from a man aged 40-55 years with active or convalescent COVID-19. CDR3s include the opening cysteine and the closing phenylalanine or tryptophan. Each record gives: clone size, D gene, J gene, V gene, CDR3 DNA, CDR3 protein. A D gene is named only where the DNA matches it firmly. Clone size is stated in some rows and not others, as once, few, many or a class when expanded.

abundance: NA
d_gene: TRBD1
j_gene: TRBJ2-7
v_gene: TRBV2
CDR3nt: TGTGCCAGCAGCGTGGGACAGGCTGCCGAGCAGTACTTC
CDR3aa: CASSVGQAAEQYF

abundance: NA
d_gene: NA
j_gene: TRBJ1-2
v_gene: TRBV6-5
CDR3nt: TGTGCCAGCAGTTACCGGACTGACTTGTATGGCTACACCTTC
CDR3aa: CASSYRTDLYGYTF

abundance: once
d_gene: NA
j_gene: TRBJ1-4
v_gene: TRBV6-1
CDR3nt: TGTGCCAGCAGTGAGGGGGCCCTGAAGTTCTATTCGGCTAATGAAAAACTGTTTTTT
CDR3aa: CASSEGALKFYSANEKLFF

abundance: NA
d_gene: TRBD2
j_gene: TRBJ2-5
v_gene: TRBV27
CDR3nt: TGTGCCAGCAGTCCCATGACTAGCGGGGGCCAAGAGACCCAGTACTTC
CDR3aa: CASSPMTSGGQETQYF

abundance: NA
d_gene: TRBD1
j_gene: TRBJ1-5
v_gene: TRBV28
CDR3nt: TGTGCCAGCAGGCACGGCGACAGGGTTCAGCCCCAGCATTTT
CDR3aa: CASRHGDRVQPQHF

abundance: few
d_gene: NA
j_gene: TRBJ1-1
v_gene: TRBV6-4
CDR3nt: TGTGCCAGCAGTGAGGCGGGGGACGACACTGAAGCTTTCTTT
CDR3aa: CASSEAGDDTEAFF

abundance: NA
d_gene: NA
j_gene: TRBJ1-2
v_gene: TRBV28
CDR3nt: TGTGCCAGCAGTTTATACCCGGCGCCGGGCTATGGCTACACCTTC
CDR3aa: CASSLYPAPGYGYTF

abundance: NA
d_gene: NA
j_gene: TRBJ2-3
v_gene: TRBV3-1/TRBV3-2
CDR3nt: TGTGCCAGCAGCTACAACACAGATACGCAGTATTTT
CDR3aa: CASSYNTDTQYF

abundance: NA
d_gene: TRBD1
j_gene: TRBJ2-3
v_gene: TRBV11-1
CDR3nt: TGTGCCAGCAGCTTAGGCCTACAGGGGCGCACAGATACGCAGTATTTT
CDR3aa: CASSLGLQGRTDTQYF

abundance: NA
d_gene: NA
j_gene: TRBJ2-1
v_gene: TRBV5-8
CDR3nt: TGTGCCAGCTTAAGGGAGGTTAGCTCCTACAATGAGCAGTTCTTC
CDR3aa: CASLREVSSYNEQFF

abundance: NA
d_gene: NA
j_gene: TRBJ2-7
v_gene: TRBV3-1/TRBV3-2
CDR3nt: TGTGCCAGCAGCCCTAGCTCCTACGAGCAGTACTTC
CDR3aa: CASSPSSYEQYF

abundance: once
d_gene: TRBD2
j_gene: TRBJ2-7
v_gene: TRBV4-1
CDR3nt: TGCGCCAGCAGCCAAGAACGGGGGGAGACCTACGAGCAGTACTTC
CDR3aa: CASSQERGETYEQYF

abundance: once
d_gene: TRBD1
j_gene: TRBJ1-2
v_gene: TRBV6-5
CDR3nt: TGTGCCAGCAGTACCGGGACAGGACATGGCTACACCTTC
CDR3aa: CASSTGTGHGYTF

abundance: few
d_gene: NA
j_gene: TRBJ1-6
v_gene: TRBV5-6
CDR3nt: TGTGCCAGCAGCGACCAGGGGAATAATTCACCCCTCCACTTT
CDR3aa: CASSDQGNNSPLHF

abundance: NA
d_gene: TRBD1
j_gene: TRBJ2-2
v_gene: TRBV10-3
CDR3nt: TGTGCCATCGGTGGACAGGGCACTACCTCGAACACCGGGGAGCTGTTTTTT
CDR3aa: CAIGGQGTTSNTGELFF

abundance: NA
d_gene: NA
j_gene: TRBJ2-7
v_gene: TRBV28
CDR3nt: TGTGCCAGCAGTTTCCTAGGCCAGCCTTCGTCCTACGAGCAGTACTTC
CDR3aa: CASSFLGQPSSYEQYF

abundance: NA
d_gene: TRBD1
j_gene: TRBJ1-1
v_gene: TRBV19
CDR3nt: TGTGCCAGTAGTACGACCAGGGGGCGCGAATCGTCAGCTTTCTTT
CDR3aa: CASSTTRGRESSAFF

abundance: many
d_gene: NA
j_gene: TRBJ1-5
v_gene: TRBV2
CDR3nt: TGTGCCAGCAGTGAAAGTCGGTCTTATAGCAATCAGCCCCAGCATTTT
CDR3aa: CASSESRSYSNQPQHF

abundance: few
d_gene: TRBD2
j_gene: TRBJ2-3
v_gene: TRBV5-1
CDR3nt: TGCGCCAGCAGCTTAACGGGGGGGCCAGATACGCAGTATTTT
CDR3aa: CASSLTGGPDTQYF

abundance: NA
d_gene: TRBD1
j_gene: TRBJ1-2
v_gene: TRBV14
CDR3nt: TGTGCCAGCAGCGTTAGTGCGGGACAGCTTATGTACTTCTATGGCTACACCTTC
CDR3aa: CASSVSAGQLMYFYGYTF

abundance: NA
d_gene: TRBD1
j_gene: TRBJ1-5
v_gene: TRBV28
CDR3nt: TGTGCCAGCAGACCAGGACAGGGAGAGCCCCAGCATTTT
CDR3aa: CASRPGQGEPQHF

abundance: NA
d_gene: NA
j_gene: TRBJ1-5
v_gene: TRBV7-8
CDR3nt: TGTGCCAGCAGCTTAGAACAGTATAGCAATCAGCCCCAGCATTTT
CDR3aa: CASSLEQYSNQPQHF

abundance: once
d_gene: NA
j_gene: TRBJ2-5
v_gene: TRBV9
CDR3nt: TGTGCCAGCAGCGTCGAGGGAGAGACCCAGTACTTC
CDR3aa: CASSVEGETQYF